The 20 T cell receptor beta chains reported below all come from one sample, sequenced in a study of T cells after yellow fever vaccination. TCRdb passed the 5' RACE reads through MiXCR, listing each CDR3 protein once. The repertoire holds approximately 310 distinct CDR3 sequences, with 45% to 55% as singletons. Sequences were derived from PBMCs, either bulk or a sorted T-cell subset (CD4+, CD8+, memory, or dextramer-sorted; not recorded which), sampled on the day of the first yellow fever vaccination. The origin of the receptors is a man younger than 35 who received the YFV17D yellow fever vaccine.

The genes are TRBV5-6 and TRBJ2-1, with TRBD1 matching over 7 bases. Germline V gene data show CDR1 as SGHDT and CDR2 as YYEEEE. This CDR3 spans 14 amino acids. V was pared by 4 bases and J by 5 bases, with 6 bases of the junction left unmatched. CDR3 sequence reads: CASSPPGQHNEQFF. CDR3 in DNA: TGTGCCAGCAGCCCGCCGGGACAGCACAATGAGCAGTTCTTC.

This clonotype turned up a few times. V is TRBV7-2 and J is TRBJ2-3; D gene unclear. Trimming took off 5 bases at V and 4 bases at J, with 16 bases between the two ends. The CDR3 sequence is 15 residues long. Germline lookup yields CDR1 SGHTA and CDR2 FQGNSA. The CDR3 loop is CASSPPRARSDTQYF. The CDR3 DNA reads TGTGCCAGCAGCCCCCCCCGAGCCCGGTCAGATACGCAGTATTTT.

The chain has TRBV4-1 and TRBJ1-4; perhaps TRBD1 as D (5 bases). V gave up 2 bases and J gave up 5 bases, with 18 bases separating them. In germline, CDR1 is MGHRA, CDR2 YSYEKL. The CDR3 covers 17 residues. The CDR3 protein is CASSQILPGGANEKLFF. CDR3 in DNA: TGCGCCAGCAGCCAAATCCTCCCTGGCGGGGCGAATGAAAAACTGTTTTTT.

This clonotype is hyperexpanded by share. The chain joins TRBV10-3 to TRBJ1-1, with D possibly TRBD1 on 5 matching bases. In germline, CDR1 is ENHRY, CDR2 SYGVKD. This CDR3 is 13 amino acids long. Trimming removed 7 bases at V and 4 bases at J, with 13 bases between. The CDR3, as DNA: TGTGCCATCACACAACAGGAGGGCACTGAAGCTTTCTTT. It specifies CAITQQEGTEAFF.

This chain joins TRBV3-1 and TRBJ2-1; 9 bases fit TRBD2. Germline V lookup: CDR1 LGHDT, CDR2 YNNKEL (reference sequence). V lost 3 bases, J lost 8 bases, and 17 bases stayed unmatched. The CDR3 consists of 18 residues. The CDR3 sequence: CASSHLQGGGGAKDEQFF. The CDR3 bases are TGTGCCAGCAGCCATCTTCAGGGCGGCGGGGGGGCCAAGGATGAGCAGTTCTTC.

The chain recombines TRBV11-2 with TRBJ2-7; TRBD1 aligns across 7 bases. CDR3 length equals 13 residues. V lost 4 bases, J lost 7 bases, and 7 bases stayed unmatched. Germline V gene data show CDR1 as SGHAT and CDR2 as FQNNGV. This CDR3 is CASSSPGQIEQYF. The CDR3 coding sequence is TGTGCCAGCAGCTCCCCGGGACAGATAGAGCAGTACTTC. Drawing the rest from reference TRBV11-2 and TRBJ2-7, the complete variable domain is EAGVAQSPRYKIIEKRQSVAFWCNPISGHATLYWYQQILGQGPKLLIQFQNNGVVDDSQLPKDRFSAERLKGVDSTLKIQPAKLEDSAVYLCASSSPGQIEQYFGPGTRLTVT.

This clonotype is judged hyperexpanded. The chain uses TRBV11-1 and TRBJ2-1; D is unclear. The CDR3 loop spans 12 amino acids. The V gene lost 5 bases and the J gene lost 5 bases, with 7 bases spanning the gap. CDR1 is SGHAT and CDR2 is FQDESV in the germline V gene (reference sequence). CDR3 sequence reads: CASSRGDNEQFF. Here the CDR3 DNA reads TGTGCCAGCAGCCGAGGAGACAATGAGCAGTTCTTC.

This clonotype was detected only once. The gene calls are TRBV18 and TRBJ2-3; D is uncertain. V gave up 5 bases and J gave up 1 base, with 13 bases separating them. CDR1 is KGHSH and CDR2 is LQKENI in the germline V gene. CDR3 size: 15 residues. This CDR3 is CASSDPPGGTDTQYF. The CDR3 region has the DNA TGTGCCAGCTCAGACCCCCCCGGCGGCACAGATACGCAGTATTTT.

The V and J genes are TRBV12-3 or TRBV12-4 and TRBJ2-1, with D possibly TRBD2 on 5 matching bases. Trimming left V 3 bases short and J 2 bases short, with 8 bases between. The CDR3 runs to 14 residues. The CDR3 reads CASSFEGPYNEQFF. CDR3 nucleotides: TGTGCCAGCAGTTTCGAGGGTCCCTACAATGAGCAGTTCTTC.

This clonotype was recorded a few times. This chain connects TRBV24-1 to TRBJ2-3; D unresolved. This CDR3 region has 13 residues. Germline V gives CDR1 KGHDR, CDR2 SFDVKD. V was pared by 7 bases and J by 2 bases, with 9 bases between. In DNA, the CDR3 is TGTGCCACCAGACCCACAGCCACAGATACGCAGTATTTT. This translates into CATRPTATDTQYF.

CDR3 in DNA: TGTGCCAGCAGTTCTAGGTCGGGAATGGTGCAGTACGTC. It encodes CASSSRSGMVQYV. This chain links TRBV5-4 with TRBJ2-7, with D maybe TRBD2 (5 bases). The CDR3 runs 13 residues. V lost 5 bases to trimming and J lost 9 bases, with 18 bases between them. Germline V gives CDR1 SGHNT, CDR2 YYREEE (reference sequence).

By share, this clonotype counts as hyperexpanded. The CDR3 sequence is CASSLGGRDEPQHF. Here the CDR3 DNA reads TGTGCCAGCAGCTTAGGCGGCAGGGATGAGCCCCAGCATTTT. The chain employs TRBV11-2 and TRBJ1-5, with D perhaps TRBD1 (5 bases). Per the germline V gene, CDR1 is SGHAT and CDR2 is FQNNGV. The V end lost 1 base, the J end lost 8 bases, and 12 bases lay between the germline ends. The CDR3 is 14 amino acids.

This chain links TRBV14 with TRBJ1-4; D is ambiguous. V lost 1 base and J lost 11, with 17 bases in between. The germline CDR1 and CDR2 sequences are SGHDN and FVKESK. This CDR3 is 15 amino acids long. The CDR3 loop is CASSQVPGRVGKLFF. The CDR3, as DNA: TGTGCCAGCAGCCAAGTGCCCGGTCGCGTGGGGAAACTGTTTTTT.

V and J are TRBV12-3 or TRBV12-4 and TRBJ2-3; maybe TRBD2 (6 bases). The CDR3 runs 15 residues. The ends were cut back, 7 bases at V and 2 bases at J, with 16 bases in the middle. CDR3 sequence (DNA): TGTGCCAGCATTCCACTGGGCGGGGCCACAGATACGCAGTATTTT. This sequence encodes CASIPLGGATDTQYF.

This rearrangement joins TRBV5-1 to TRBJ2-1, with D unresolved. Deletions cut 0 bases from V and 9 bases from J, with 7 bases between. The CDR3 runs 12 residues. Per the germline V gene, CDR1 is SGHRS and CDR2 is YFSETQ. Here the CDR3 reads CASSLVVGEQFF. The CDR3 DNA sequence: TGCGCCAGCAGCTTGGTAGTCGGTGAGCAGTTCTTC. Complete variable domain (other parts from reference TRBV5-1 and TRBJ2-1): KAGVTQTPRYLIKTRGQQVTLSCSPISGHRSVSWYQQTPGQGLQFLFEYFSETQRNKGNFPGRFSGRQFSNSRSEMNVSTLELGDSALYLCASSLVVGEQFFGPGTRLTVL.

The chain is built from TRBV7-3 and TRBJ2-5; 12 bases are shared with TRBD2. Germline CDR1 is SGHTA and CDR2 is FQGTGA. The V segment lost 5 bases and the J segment 5 bases; nucleotides outside the gene matches: 9. The CDR3 covers 16 residues. The CDR3 DNA reads TGTGCCAGCAGCCTCACCCGGACTAGCGGGATTGAGACCCAGTACTTC. Translating it yields CASSLTRTSGIETQYF.

The CDR3 bases are TGTGCCAGCAGTTTAGACGGGTCGGCAGATACGCAGTATTTT. Translating gives CASSLDGSADTQYF. The chain employs TRBV27 and TRBJ2-3; D is ambiguous. CDR3 length: 14 amino acids. The germline V gene has CDR1 MNHEY and CDR2 SMNVEV (reference sequence). With 2 bases removed from V and 4 bases from J, the gap between germline ends came to 10 bases.

This chain connects TRBV5-1 to TRBJ2-1; 10 bases map to TRBD2. V dropped 1 base and J dropped 8; count of bases not matched to a gene: 3. The germline gives CDR1 SGHRS, CDR2 YFSETQ. The CDR3 has 14 residues. CDR3 DNA: TGCGCCAGCAGCTTGACTAGCGGGGTCTATGAGCAGTTCTTC. This codes for CASSLTSGVYEQFF.

V is TRBV11-3 and J is TRBJ2-5, with a tentative D call TRBD2 (6 bases). The CDR3 sequence is 14 residues long. CDR1 SGHNT and CDR2 YENEEA come from the germline V gene. V was pared by 1 base and J by 6 bases, with 12 bases between. CDR3 bases: TGTGCCAGCAGCTTAGCCCCCGCGGGGCAGACCCAGTACTTC. Amino acid sequence: CASSLAPAGQTQYF.

This chain links TRBV6-5 with TRBJ2-7, with D maybe TRBD1 (6 bases). Trimming took 5 bases from V and 2 from J, leaving 16 bases between them. CDR3 size: 15 residues. Germline CDR1 MNHEY, CDR2 SVGAGI. The CDR3 is CASSPYPRGTYEQYF. CDR3 sequence (DNA): TGTGCCAGCAGTCCATACCCCAGGGGCACCTACGAGCAGTACTTC.